This is a list of T cell receptor beta chains from one sample in a study of T cells in Graves' hyperthyroidism and ophthalmopathy. TCRdb re-analysed the multiplex PCR reads in MiXCR, keeping a single row per CDR3 protein. This sample has 550,000 to 700,000 distinct CDR3 sequences, with 46% found just once. Sequencing input: peripheral blood or thyroid tissue (not recorded which). The receptors derive from an adult woman with Graves' disease, either hyperthyroidism or ophthalmopathy (not recorded which). The CDR3 runs from the conserved cysteine through the conserved F or W. The D gene is left open where the match is weak. Expanded clones are given a class, and other clones once, few, many or no size at all.

>.|.|TRBJ2-7|TRBV7-8
TGTGCCAGCGGAGGCAGGGACTCCTCCTACGAGCAGTACTTC
CASGGRDSSYEQYF
>TRBD1|many|TRBJ1-4|TRBV5-8
TGTGCCAGCAGCTTTCAGGGGGCGGGGGGCGATGAAAAACTGTTTTTT
CASSFQGAGGDEKLFF
>.|.|TRBJ2-5|TRBV20-1
TGCAGTGCTTACCCTGGTTTGGGGGTAGTAGAGACCCAGTACTTC
CSAYPGLGVVETQYF
>.|few|TRBJ1-3|TRBV6-1
TGTGCCAGCAGTGGTGAGGGCTCTGGAAACACCATATATTTT
CASSGEGSGNTIYF
>.|few|TRBJ1-4|TRBV29-1
TGCAGCGTTGAACCAGTTTCGGCGAAGGGCCTTGTTTTT
CSVEPVSAKGLVF
>.|.|TRBJ2-5|TRBV10-3
TGTGCCATCAGGGCGGGGATACAAGAGACCCAGTACTTC
CAIRAGIQETQYF
>.|.|TRBJ1-2|TRBV7-6
TGTGCCAGCAGCTTAGAAACCGGTCTAGGGAGGGGACTCTATGGCTACACCTTC
CASSLETGLGRGLYGYTF
>TRBD2|many|TRBJ2-7|TRBV7-8
TGTGCCAGCAGCAGTGGACTAGCGGGGACCCTTGAGCAGTACTTC
CASSSGLAGTLEQYF
>.|.|TRBJ2-2|TRBV10-3
TGTGCCATCAGTGAGGAGGGACTCATTAAACCTTACACCGGGGAGCTGTTTTTT
CAISEEGLIKPYTGELFF
>.|few|TRBJ1-2|TRBV24-1
TGTGCCACCAGTGGAGGGAATTTTGGCTACACCTTC
CATSGGNFGYTF
>TRBD2|.|TRBJ2-7|TRBV29-1
TGCAGCGTTGGCGGAAAAAGCGGGAGCCTCTACTACGAGCAGTACTTC
CSVGGKSGSLYYEQYF
>TRBD1|.|TRBJ1-1|TRBV27
TGTGCCAGCAGTTCAGGGGGCTTGAGGAGCACTGAAGCTTTCTTT
CASSSGGLRSTEAFF
>TRBD1|.|TRBJ1-6|TRBV5-1
TGCGCCAGCAGCTCAGGACAGGGTGTTCCCCTCCACTTT
CASSSGQGVPLHF
>.|many|TRBJ2-7|TRBV24-1
TGTGCCACAAGTAGCGGCTACGAGCAGTACTTC
CATSSGYEQYF
>.|.|TRBJ1-1|TRBV7-9
TGTGCCAGCAGCACACGGGGTACGCTCCAAGCTTTCTTT
CASSTRGTLQAFF
>TRBD1|.|TRBJ2-2|TRBV6-1
TGTGCCAGCAGTGATACCGGGACAGGGATTCCCGGGGAGCTGTTTTTT
CASSDTGTGIPGELFF
>.|.|TRBJ1-2|TRBV10-3
TGTGCCATCAGTGCTTTGAGGGGCTCAGGTGGCTACACCTTC
CAISALRGSGGYTF
>.|.|TRBJ1-2|TRBV10-3
TGTGCCATCAGTGAGGCGGGTAGTTCCGAGGCCTATGGCTACACCTTC
CAISEAGSSEAYGYTF
>TRBD1|.|TRBJ1-1|TRBV14
TGTGCCAGCAGCCTCAGGACAGGACTAGGGTATGTTGAAGCTTTCTTT
CASSLRTGLGYVEAFF
>.|.|TRBJ2-1|TRBV15
TGTGCCACCAGCAGAAGAGGGATAGAGAACAATGAGCAGTTCTTC
CATSRRGIENNEQFF
>TRBD1|.|TRBJ1-5|TRBV15
TGTGCCACCAGCAGTGGGGACAGGGAAGGTGGTCAGCCCCAGCATTTT
CATSSGDREGGQPQHF
>.|.|TRBJ1-1|TRBV10-2
TGCGCCAGCTCCCTCCCTGGACATAGGTCTCCTGAAGCTTTCTTT
CASSLPGHRSPEAFF
>.|.|TRBJ1-2|TRBV12-3/TRBV12-4
TGTGCCAGCAGTACCCTGACCGCCTCTCATGGCTACACCTTC
CASSTLTASHGYTF
>TRBD2|.|TRBJ2-5|TRBV5-4
TGTGCCAGCAGCTTTGTGGGAGGGGCGGGGGAGACCCAGTACTTC
CASSFVGGAGETQYF
>.|many|TRBJ2-7|TRBV7-9
TGTGCCAGCAGCTTGAGGGGGTACGAGCAGTACTTC
CASSLRGYEQYF
>.|.|TRBJ2-5|TRBV5-1
TGCGCCAGCAGCTTGGAATCTTTAATAGAGACCCAGTACTTC
CASSLESLIETQYF
>.|many|TRBJ1-4|TRBV5-1
TGCGCCAGCATGGCCATCGGCGGACGTGCTAATGAAAAACTGTTTTTT
CASMAIGGRANEKLFF
>.|.|TRBJ1-6|TRBV7-9
TGTGCCAGCAGCATTTACCGGGACGGTAATTCACCCCTCCACTTT
CASSIYRDGNSPLHF